This T cell receptor (beta chain) was obtained from a study of shared clonotypes between healthy human individuals. Study-wide findings and caveats: Estimated richness was generally greater in naive than memory subsets.

Every subset's genomic DNA went evenly onto several immunoSEQ plates. TCRdb's table, derived via immunoSEQ multiplex PCR, lists solely in-frame clones and lacks some. Counted here are about 2.2 million clones, about 93% occurring once; the ten biggest clones make up less than 2%. Trimming at V came to 4 bases and at J to 4 bases, leaving 2 bases not matched to a gene. Germline loops: CDR1 SNHLY, CDR2 FYNNEI. The CDR3 runs to 15 residues. On this clone itself: The antigen is undetermined.

The naive CD8 subset, CD45RO-negative cells positively selected for CCR7, excluded terminally differentiated effector memory CD45RA+ cells. The donors were adults (healthy and HIV-negative) with no recent acute infections or vaccinations. The sequencing input was naive CD8+ T cells from PBMCs. The chain has TRBV2 and TRBJ2-5, with TRBD2 matching 14 bases. The receptor was derived from a man aged 18 to 29 in good health. Some clones in this sample may be carry-over from other donors' samples. CDR3 DNA: TGTGCCAGCAGTGCGACTAGCGGGAGGGCAGAGACCCAGTACTTC. It is translated as CASSATSGRAETQYF.